This TCR beta chain stems from a study of T cell responses to AZD1222 COVID-19 vaccine. About the study: Doses given second, at about 4 or about 12 weeks, were pooled.

Libraries were prepared by immunoSEQ multiplex PCR; TCRdb keeps only in-frame clonotypes and omits some of them. The sample lists approximately 80,000 clones; about nine tenths were seen once. Regarding the study as a whole: Unmutated regions of variants are reportedly targeted by nearly half of spike-specific TCRs. Spike-specific TCR breadth rose after two AZD1222 doses, and depth rose as well. Recipients of AZD1222 seropositive at baseline numbered only 5 or 6.

With respect to this clone: Its antigen is unidentified.

CDR3 length: 15 residues. In germline, CDR1 is SGHTA, CDR2 FQGNSA. The ends lost 5 bases at V and 6 bases at J; junction bases unmatched: 10. The sample in question was peripheral blood, obtained on day 0 of AZD1222 vaccination. The sequence was obtained from an adult in good health. The chain uses TRBV7-2 and TRBJ2-7, with 10 bases identical to TRBD1. The DNA for the CDR3 is TGTGCCAGCAGCCGCGCGGGACAGGGGATGAGCGAGCAGTACTTC. Protein sequence: CASSRAGQGMSEQYF.